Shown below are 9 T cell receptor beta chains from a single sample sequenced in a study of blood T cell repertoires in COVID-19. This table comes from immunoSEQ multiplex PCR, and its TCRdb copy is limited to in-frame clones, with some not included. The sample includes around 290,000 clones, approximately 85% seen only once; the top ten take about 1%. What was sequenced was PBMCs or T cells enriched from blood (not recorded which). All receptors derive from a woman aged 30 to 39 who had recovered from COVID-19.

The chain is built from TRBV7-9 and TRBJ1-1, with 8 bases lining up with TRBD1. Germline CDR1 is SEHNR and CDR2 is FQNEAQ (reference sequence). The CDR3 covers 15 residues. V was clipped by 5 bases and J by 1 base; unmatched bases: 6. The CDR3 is CASSRQGRGNTEAFF. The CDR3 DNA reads TGTGCCAGCAGCCGACAGGGGAGGGGGAACACTGAAGCTTTCTTT. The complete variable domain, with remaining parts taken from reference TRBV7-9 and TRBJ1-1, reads DTGVSQNPRHKITKRGQNVTFRCDPISEHNRLYWYRQTLGQGPEFLTYFQNEAQLEKSRLLSDRFSAERPKGSFSTLEIQRTEQGDSAMYLCASSRQGRGNTEAFFGQGTRLTVV.

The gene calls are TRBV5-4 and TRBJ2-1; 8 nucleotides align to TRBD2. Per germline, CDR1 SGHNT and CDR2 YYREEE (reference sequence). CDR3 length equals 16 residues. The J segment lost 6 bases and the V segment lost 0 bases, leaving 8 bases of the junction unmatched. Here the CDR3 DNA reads TGTGCCAGCAGCTTGGGGGGGACGGGAGGGCTCAATGAGCAGTTCTTC. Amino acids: CASSLGGTGGLNEQFF.

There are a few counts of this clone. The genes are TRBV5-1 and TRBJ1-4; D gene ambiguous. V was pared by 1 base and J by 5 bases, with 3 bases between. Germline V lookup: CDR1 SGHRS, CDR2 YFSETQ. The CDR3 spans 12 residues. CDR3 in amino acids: CASSLLNEKLFF. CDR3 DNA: TGCGCCAGCAGCTTGCTGAATGAAAAACTGTTTTTT.

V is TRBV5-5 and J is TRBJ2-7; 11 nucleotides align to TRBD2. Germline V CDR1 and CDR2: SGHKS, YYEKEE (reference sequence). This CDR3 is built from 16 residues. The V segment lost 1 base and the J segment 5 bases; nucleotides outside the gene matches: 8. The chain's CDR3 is CASSLFTSGSGDEQYF. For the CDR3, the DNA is TGTGCCAGCAGCTTGTTTACTAGCGGGAGTGGCGACGAGCAGTACTTC.

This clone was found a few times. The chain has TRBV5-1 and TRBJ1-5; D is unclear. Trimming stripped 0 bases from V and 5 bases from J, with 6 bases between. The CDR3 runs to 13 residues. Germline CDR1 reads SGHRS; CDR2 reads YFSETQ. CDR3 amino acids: CASSLAPYQPQHF. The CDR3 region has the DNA TGCGCCAGCAGCTTGGCCCCGTATCAGCCCCAGCATTTT.

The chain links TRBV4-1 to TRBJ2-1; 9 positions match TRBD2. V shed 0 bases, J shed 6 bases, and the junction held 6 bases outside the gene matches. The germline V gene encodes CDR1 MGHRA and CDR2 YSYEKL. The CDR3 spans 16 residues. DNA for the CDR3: TGCGCCAGCAGCCAAGATCTCACTAGCGGGTTCAATGAGCAGTTCTTC. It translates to CASSQDLTSGFNEQFF.

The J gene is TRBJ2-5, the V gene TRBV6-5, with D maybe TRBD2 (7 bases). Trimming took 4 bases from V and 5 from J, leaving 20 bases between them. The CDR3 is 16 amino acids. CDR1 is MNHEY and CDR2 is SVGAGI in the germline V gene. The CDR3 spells CASSFRPGVGGETQYF. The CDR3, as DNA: TGTGCCAGCAGTTTTAGGCCAGGGGTGGGAGGGGAGACCCAGTACTTC.

The CDR3 loop is CASSLNSGQGKNTIYF. CDR3 DNA: TGTGCCAGCAGCCTCAACTCCGGACAGGGGAAGAACACCATATATTTT. The gene calls are TRBV13 and TRBJ1-3; TRBD1 aligns across 9 bases. The CDR3 is made up of 16 amino acids. Looked up from germline, CDR1 is PRHDT and CDR2 is FYEKMQ (reference sequence). The V gene end was trimmed by 5 bases and the J gene end by 7 bases; junction bases not matched to a gene: 12.

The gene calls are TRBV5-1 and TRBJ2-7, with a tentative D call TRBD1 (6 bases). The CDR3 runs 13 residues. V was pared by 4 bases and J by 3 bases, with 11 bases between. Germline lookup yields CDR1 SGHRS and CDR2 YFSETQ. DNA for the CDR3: TGCGCCAGCAGCCAACAGGGTTTCTACGAGCAGTACTTC. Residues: CASSQQGFYEQYF.